The 32 T cell receptor beta chains in this list originate from one sample, sequenced in a study of CD4 T cell repertoires in COVID-19. TCRdb's table, derived via immunoSEQ multiplex PCR, lists solely in-frame clones and lacks some. Of approximately 8,400 clones in the sample, roughly 80% were seen once. These memory T cells were uncultured and sequenced directly after ex vivo isolation. The sequences come from effector memory CD4+ T cells from blood, collected before the COVID-19 pandemic. Every receptor here comes from a human donor who had COVID-19.

The chain has TRBV20-1 and TRBJ2-7, with a possible D match to TRBD1 (5 bases). The CDR3 has 11 residues. Germline loops: CDR1 DFQATT, CDR2 SNEGSKA (reference sequence). Trimming pared 3 bases from V and 4 bases from J, leaving 7 bases between. The CDR3 reads CSASRGYEQYF. The CDR3 DNA sequence: TGCAGTGCTAGTAGGGGATACGAGCAGTACTTC.

The chain is built from TRBV7-2 and TRBJ2-7; maybe TRBD1 (6 bases). V lost 5 bases and J lost 3, with 14 bases in between. The CDR3 runs to 14 residues. Germline CDR1 reads SGHTA; CDR2 reads FQGNSA. The CDR3 is CASSLQTGGYEQYF. CDR3 bases: TGTGCCAGCAGCCTGCAGACAGGAGGCTACGAGCAGTACTTC.

The V gene is TRBV19, the J gene TRBJ2-5; D is unresolved. Between the trimmed V and J ends, which lost 1 base and 3 bases, there was a span of 9 bases. Per the germline V gene, CDR1 is LNHDA and CDR2 is SQIVND (reference sequence). This CDR3 region has 14 residues. This CDR3 reads CASSIGGAEETQYF. DNA of the CDR3: TGTGCCAGTAGTATAGGAGGTGCCGAAGAGACCCAGTACTTC. Variable domain in full (rest from reference TRBV19 and TRBJ2-5): DGGITQSPKYLFRKEGQNVTLSCEQNLNHDAMYWYRQDPGQGLRLIYYSQIVNDFQKGDIAEGYSVSREKKESFPLTVTSAQKNPTAFYLCASSIGGAEETQYFGPGTRLLVL.

In this sample, this clone turned up a few times. The chain employs TRBV6-5 and TRBJ2-7; weak D call: TRBD1 (6 bases). CDR3 length: 15 amino acids. The V end lost 0 bases, the J end lost 7 bases, and 16 bases lay between the germline ends. CDR1 MNHEY and CDR2 SVGAGI come from the germline V gene. CDR3 amino acids: CASSYSGPGVEEQYF. The CDR3 DNA follows: TGTGCCAGCAGTTACTCAGGGCCAGGGGTTGAGGAGCAGTACTTC.

V and J are TRBV5-1 and TRBJ1-5; TRBD1 aligns across 9 bases. CDR1 and CDR2 (germline): SGHRS, YFSETQ. The J segment lost 0 bases and the V segment lost 0 bases, leaving 1 base of the junction unmatched. The CDR3 contains 16 residues. The CDR3 DNA reads TGCGCCAGCAGCTTGGGGGGACAGGGTAGCAATCAGCCCCAGCATTTT. It codes for CASSLGGQGSNQPQHF.

V gene TRBV9 combines with J gene TRBJ2-5, with a tentative D call TRBD2 (6 bases). The V gene lost 0 bases and the J gene lost 5 bases, with 17 bases spanning the gap. Germline V lookup: CDR1 SGDLS, CDR2 YYNGEE. The CDR3 extends over 16 amino acids. Written as DNA, the CDR3 is TGTGCCAGCAGCGTAGATGGCCGGGGGATGGAGGAGACCCAGTACTTC. This sequence encodes CASSVDGRGMEETQYF.

J is TRBJ2-1 and V is TRBV11-3; 7 bases fit TRBD2. The CDR3 has 13 amino acids. V shed 0 bases, J shed 7 bases, and the junction held 0 bases outside the gene matches. From germline, CDR1 is SGHNT and CDR2 YENEEA. CDR3 DNA sequence: TGTGCCAGCAGCTTAGAGGGGGGGAATGAGCAGTTCTTC. It yields the protein CASSLEGGNEQFF.

The chain carries TRBV5-1 and TRBJ2-5; 10 bases are a match to TRBD2. CDR3 length equals 16 residues. V gave up 0 bases and J gave up 5 bases; unmatched junction bases: 7. CDR1 is SGHRS and CDR2 is YFSETQ in the germline V gene. This CDR3 is CASSLAERGGWETQYF. The CDR3, as DNA: TGCGCCAGCAGCTTGGCCGAGCGGGGGGGCTGGGAGACCCAGTACTTC.

The chain combines TRBV7-2 with TRBJ2-5, with 7 bases aligning to TRBD1. Per germline, CDR1 SGHTA and CDR2 FQGNSA. V was clipped by 3 bases and J by 3 bases; unmatched bases: 4. The CDR3 is made up of 14 amino acids. For the CDR3, the DNA is TGTGCCAGCAGCTTTGACAGGGCTAAAGAGACCCAGTACTTC. This gives the protein CASSFDRAKETQYF.

The chain combines TRBV7-2 with TRBJ2-2, with a tentative D call TRBD1 (6 bases). V was pared by 5 bases and J by 0 bases, with 16 bases between. CDR3 size: 17 residues. The germline V gene encodes CDR1 SGHTA and CDR2 FQGNSA. Written as DNA, the CDR3 is TGTGCCAGCAGCATGCCACAGGGACACGCGAACACCGGGGAGCTGTTTTTT. Translating gives CASSMPQGHANTGELFF.

V and J are TRBV23-1 and TRBJ2-7, with D tentatively TRBD2 (6 bases). TRBV23-1 belongs to the ORF category, with a function that is uncertain. This CDR3 comprises 11 residues. Trimming pared 0 bases from V and 12 bases from J, leaving 9 bases between. The CDR3 loop is CASSQSKEGYF. CDR3 nucleotides: TGCGCCAGCAGTCAATCGAAGGAGGGGTACTTC.

J is TRBJ1-2 and V is TRBV10-2, with D hard to call. This CDR3 has 14 amino acids. Per the germline V gene, CDR1 is WSHSY and CDR2 is SAAADI. Between the trimmed V and J ends, which lost 2 bases and 2 bases, there was a span of 9 bases. DNA for the CDR3: TGCGCCAGCAGTGAGGCGTCAGCGAACTATGGCTACACCTTC. Its translation: CASSEASANYGYTF.

The chain uses TRBV29-1 and TRBJ2-2, with D possibly matching TRBD2 (5 bases). This CDR3 has 13 amino acids. Trimming removed 4 bases at V and 4 bases at J, with 10 bases between. Germline values: CDR1 SQVTM, CDR2 ANQGSEA. CDR3 sequence: CSVGLARTGELFF. The CDR3 region has the DNA TGCAGCGTTGGATTAGCGCGCACCGGGGAGCTGTTTTTT.

The V call is TRBV11-3, the J call TRBJ2-5; D gene uncertain. Looked up from germline, CDR1 is SGHNT and CDR2 is YENEEA. The CDR3 has 13 amino acids. V was cut by 6 bases and J by 5 bases, with 13 bases left in between. The CDR3 sequence is CASSPPGVETQYF. For the CDR3, the DNA is TGTGCCAGCAGTCCGCCAGGTGTGGAGACCCAGTACTTC.

This clone was counted a few times. The chain joins TRBV28 to TRBJ1-3, with D perhaps matching TRBD1 (6 bases). The CDR3 extends over 15 amino acids. Germline V gene lookup returns CDR1 MDHEN and CDR2 SYDVKM. The V and J ends lost 5 bases and 0 bases respectively, with 11 bases between them. CDR3 bases: TGTGCCAGCAGTCGAACAGGGACCTCTGGAAACACCATATATTTT. This translates into CASSRTGTSGNTIYF.

The V call is TRBV18, the J call TRBJ1-1, with no clear D. Germline CDR1 reads KGHSH; CDR2 reads LQKENI. The CDR3 spans 13 residues. Trimming shortened V by 3 bases and J by 0 bases, and 5 bases separated the two germline ends. CDR3 nucleotides: TGTGCCAGCTCACCTGCTATGAACACTGAAGCTTTCTTT. Residues: CASSPAMNTEAFF. The variable domain in full, completed from reference TRBV18 and TRBJ1-1, reads NAGVMQNPRHLVRRRGQEARLRCSPMKGHSHVYWYRQLPEEGLKFMVYLQKENIIDESGMPKERFSAEFPKEGPSILRIQQVVRGDSAAYFCASSPAMNTEAFFGQGTRLTVV.

The chain links TRBV6-1 to TRBJ2-2, with D perhaps TRBD2 (6 bases). The germline CDR1 and CDR2 sequences are MNHNS and SASEGT. CDR3 length: 15 residues. Trimming took off 8 bases at V and 4 bases at J, with 17 bases between the two ends. The CDR3 loop reads CASRAGPPSTGELFF. In DNA form, the CDR3 reads TGTGCCAGCCGGGCGGGACCGCCGAGCACCGGGGAGCTGTTTTTT.

This CDR3 reads CASRARGQASYEQYF. CDR3 in DNA: TGTGCCAGCAGGGCCAGGGGGCAAGCCTCCTACGAGCAGTACTTC. The chain has TRBV7-2 and TRBJ2-7; 8 bases match TRBD1. In germline, CDR1 is SGHTA, CDR2 FQGNSA. J was trimmed by 0 bases and V by 6 bases; bases with no gene match: 7. This CDR3 has 15 amino acids.

The J gene is TRBJ2-5, the V gene TRBV4-1; 13 bases fit TRBD2. The CDR3 consists of 18 residues. Trimming took 5 bases from V and 5 from J; bases not matched to a gene: 14. Per germline, CDR1 MGHRA and CDR2 YSYEKL. The CDR3 loop is CASSSGTSGAGGRETQYF. In DNA form, the CDR3 reads TGCGCCAGCAGCTCAGGGACTAGCGGGGCCGGGGGGAGGGAGACCCAGTACTTC.

The chain joins TRBV5-1 to TRBJ1-1; D might be TRBD1 (6 bases). The CDR3 sequence is 14 residues long. V lost 4 bases, J lost 1 base, and 11 bases lay in between. Germline V CDR1 and CDR2: SGHRS, YFSETQ. The CDR3 here is CASSLRDKNTEAFF. The CDR3 bases are TGCGCCAGCAGCCTCCGGGACAAGAACACTGAAGCTTTCTTT.

J is TRBJ2-7 and V is TRBV6-5, with D possibly matching TRBD2 (8 bases). Germline V CDR1 and CDR2: MNHEY, SVGAGI. The CDR3 runs 14 residues. With 5 bases removed from V and 4 bases from J, the gap between germline ends came to 15 bases. Written as DNA, the CDR3 is TGTGCCAGCAGTGAGCGGGGGACAGCTTACGAGCAGTACTTC. Translation: CASSERGTAYEQYF.

The chain's CDR3 is CSVEPSGRANEQFF. The DNA of the CDR3 is TGCAGCGTGGAGCCTAGCGGGAGAGCCAATGAGCAGTTCTTC. This chain joins TRBV29-1 and TRBJ2-1, with 10 bases lining up with TRBD2. CDR3 size: 14 residues. V was clipped by 6 bases and J by 6 bases; unmatched bases: 8. Germline V gives CDR1 SQVTM, CDR2 ANQGSEA.

The chain joins TRBV23-1 to TRBJ1-3; unclear D gene. TRBV23-1 is marked as an open reading frame, function uncertain. This CDR3 has 13 amino acids. Trimming took 9 bases from V and 2 from J, leaving 11 bases between them. CDR3 nucleotide sequence: TGCGCCAGTCGGGGAGCCACTGGAAACACCATATATTTT. Protein product: CASRGATGNTIYF.

The J gene is TRBJ2-1, the V gene TRBV30; 10 nucleotides align to TRBD2. Germline CDR1 reads GTSNPN; CDR2 reads SVGIG (reference sequence). Trimming removed 5 bases from V and 4 bases from J; junction bases left unmatched: 5. The CDR3 spans 14 residues. Here the CDR3 reads CAWSPGLAYNEQFF. CDR3 DNA: TGTGCCTGGTCACCGGGACTAGCGTACAATGAGCAGTTCTTC. The variable domain in full, completed from reference TRBV30 and TRBJ2-1, reads SQTIHQWPATLVQPVGSPLSLECTVEGTSNPNLYWYRQAAGRGLQLLFYSVGIGQISSEVPQNLSASRPQDRQFILSSKKLLLSDSGFYLCAWSPGLAYNEQFFGPGTRLTVL.

The chain couples TRBV10-3 to TRBJ1-1, with D uncertain. In germline, CDR1 is ENHRY, CDR2 SYGVKD. Trimming took 7 bases from V and 0 from J, leaving 12 bases between them. The CDR3 has 14 residues. The CDR3 is CAIKKTDMNTEAFF. Written as DNA, the CDR3 is TGTGCCATCAAAAAGACCGACATGAACACTGAAGCTTTCTTT.

V gene TRBV7-3 combines with J gene TRBJ2-3, with 9 bases lining up with TRBD1. Germline CDR1 reads SGHTA; CDR2 reads FQGTGA. V was pared by 5 bases and J by 1 base, with 4 bases of the junction left unmatched. The CDR3 spans 15 residues. For the CDR3, the DNA is TGTGCCAGCAGCCGGGGACAGGGTCGCACAGATACGCAGTATTTT. It specifies CASSRGQGRTDTQYF.

This clone showed up just once. V usage is TRBV7-2 and J usage is TRBJ2-7, with a tentative D call TRBD1 (6 bases). Germline assignment: CDR1 SGHTA and CDR2 FQGNSA. The ends were cut back, 3 bases at V and 1 base at J, with 13 bases in the middle. CDR3 size: 15 residues. Written as DNA, the CDR3 is TGTGCCAGCAGCTTTCAGGGGTCGAGTTCCTACGAGCAGTACTTC. The encoded protein is CASSFQGSSSYEQYF.

V gene TRBV28 combines with J gene TRBJ2-7; D may be TRBD2 (5 bases). V was trimmed by 8 bases and J by 2 bases, leaving 13 bases between them. Germline V gene lookup returns CDR1 MDHEN and CDR2 SYDVKM. The CDR3 spans 13 residues. This CDR3 reads CASRGGVPYEQYF. The CDR3, as DNA: TGTGCCAGCCGTGGAGGCGTTCCCTACGAGCAGTACTTC.

The chain combines TRBV5-1 with TRBJ1-2; no firm D call. The V gene lost 3 bases and the J gene lost 2 bases, with 14 bases spanning the gap. The germline CDR1 and CDR2 sequences are SGHRS and YFSETQ. The CDR3 loop spans 15 amino acids. The CDR3 sequence is CASSSTTEGNYGYTF. CDR3 in DNA: TGCGCCAGCAGCTCGACAACGGAGGGCAACTATGGCTACACCTTC. The whole variable domain, remainder taken from reference TRBV5-1 and TRBJ1-2, is KAGVTQTPRYLIKTRGQQVTLSCSPISGHRSVSWYQQTPGQGLQFLFEYFSETQRNKGNFPGRFSGRQFSNSRSEMNVSTLELGDSALYLCASSSTTEGNYGYTFGSGTRLTVV.

This clone was detected only once. CDR3 sequence (DNA): TGTGCCAGCAGCTACTATTGGAGTAGCTCTGGAAACACCATATATTTT. This encodes CASSYYWSSSGNTIYF. The chain combines TRBV7-9 with TRBJ1-3; D is ambiguous. The CDR3 is 16 residues long. V was trimmed by 4 bases and J by 0 bases, leaving 13 bases between them. Looked up from germline, CDR1 is SEHNR and CDR2 is FQNEAQ (reference sequence). The whole variable domain, filled in from reference TRBV7-9 and TRBJ1-3, reads DTGVSQNPRHKITKRGQNVTFRCDPISEHNRLYWYRQTLGQGPEFLTYFQNEAQLEKSRLLSDRFSAERPKGSFSTLEIQRTEQGDSAMYLCASSYYWSSSGNTIYFGEGSWLTVV.

The chain joins TRBV7-8 to TRBJ2-1; 10 nucleotides line up with TRBD2. The CDR3 has 18 amino acids. V dropped 3 bases and J dropped 6; count of bases not matched to a gene: 14. Germline CDR1 is SGHVS and CDR2 is FQNEAQ. CDR3 residues: CASSLLGNLAGVVNEQFF. The CDR3 nucleotides read TGTGCCAGCAGCTTGTTAGGTAATCTAGCGGGAGTTGTCAATGAGCAGTTCTTC.

The chain combines TRBV5-6 with TRBJ1-2; D is perhaps TRBD1 (5 bases). Germline CDR1 is SGHDT and CDR2 is YYEEEE. The CDR3 runs 15 residues. V was clipped by 4 bases and J by 7 bases, with 20 bases between them. For the CDR3, the DNA is TGTGCCAGCAGCACCAGGTGGCAGGGTCTTACTGGCTACACCTTC. It yields the protein CASSTRWQGLTGYTF.